The clone carrying this TCR beta chain was seen only once. Distinct nucleotide sequences in the sample also encode this CDR3. Study donors comprised healthy, HIV-negative adults devoid of recent acute infection or vaccination. From germline, CDR1 is SGHAT and CDR2 FQNNGV. Unmatched junction bases numbered 1, after V lost 1 base and J lost 3 bases. This CDR3 has 15 amino acids. These data come from a study of shared clonotypes between healthy human individuals. Study in general: The study enrolled a couple of women and three men aged 18 to 49.

Deep-level running was used for the assay. Across several immunoSEQ plates, the genomic DNA of each subset was split evenly. Profiled with immunoSEQ multiplex PCR; TCRdb holds only in-frame clones, not every one. The data contain around 1.4 million clones, around 98.5% of them singletons. Sequencing was done on a sample of naive CD4+ T cells sorted from blood. Subset of the sample: CD45RA+ positively selected. This chain connects TRBV11-2 to TRBJ2-7; 12 positions match TRBD2. The sequence came from a man under 40 in good health. In DNA, the CDR3 is TGTGCCAGCAGCTTAGGACTAGCGGGGGTCTACGAGCAGTACTTC. Translated: CASSLGLAGVYEQYF.